The 16 T cell receptor beta chains reported below all come from one sample, sequenced in a study of low-dose radiotherapy and immunotherapy resistance in tumors. Time point in this sample: before trial treatment. Primers targeting TRAV and TRBV primed first-strand cDNA, covering alpha and beta chains. It was with a constant-region primer and a V-primer adapter that TCRs were amplified over roughly 19 PCR cycles. MiXCR, applied by TCRdb to the reads, yields one record per CDR3 protein. Among 70,000 to 90,000 distinct CDR3 sequences listed, roughly a sixth were seen once. This specimen consisted of PBMCs, obtained before treatment. All receptors come from a male donor with prostate cancer.

This clonotype showed up many times. The V gene is TRBV5-1, the J gene TRBJ2-1; a weak D match, TRBD2 (5 bases). V lost 0 bases, J lost 3 bases, and 7 bases lay in between. This CDR3 has 14 amino acids. Germline values: CDR1 SGHRS, CDR2 YFSETQ. The CDR3 bases are TGCGCCAGCAGCTTGGCCCGGGACTACAATGAGCAGTTCTTC. Translation gives CASSLARDYNEQFF.

Only one count was recorded for this clonotype. A far more abundant clone sits one base away, making this likely a read error. This chain joins TRBV5-1 and TRBJ2-1; the D is unclear. Trimming shortened V by 1 base and J by 10 bases, and 12 bases separated the two germline ends. This CDR3 has 13 amino acids. CDR1 SGHRS and CDR2 YFSETQ come from the germline V gene. Written as DNA, the CDR3 is TGCGCCAGCAGCTTGACGGTTACCTACGAGCAGTTCTTC. Its translation is CASSLTVTYEQFF.

With respect to this clonotype: Since a far larger clone is one base different, this is likely a read error. The chain combines TRBV7-9 with TRBJ2-1; 8 bases map to TRBD2. The CDR3 is 16 amino acids. CDR1 and CDR2 from the germline V gene are SEHNR and FQNEAQ (reference sequence). V shed 7 bases and J 4 bases; nucleotides not matched to a gene: 12. CDR3 sequence (DNA): TGTGCCAGCATCCTGAGCGGGGGCGGGGGTTACAATGAGCAGTTCTTC. This sequence encodes CASILSGGGGYNEQFF.

This clonotype was seen at least ten times. The V and J genes are TRBV11-2 and TRBJ2-5; D unresolved. The CDR3 is 14 amino acids. With 0 bases removed from V and 1 base from J, the gap between germline ends came to 6 bases. Germline V gene data show CDR1 as SGHAT and CDR2 as FQNNGV. The CDR3 reads CASSLEVGQETQYF. The CDR3 nucleotides read TGTGCCAGCAGCTTAGAGGTGGGCCAAGAGACCCAGTACTTC.

This clonotype was detected ten times or more. The rearrangement joins TRBV27 to TRBJ2-7; D uncertain. This CDR3 is 14 amino acids long. The germline V gene encodes CDR1 MNHEY and CDR2 SMNVEV (reference sequence). V was cut by 5 bases and J by 3 bases, with 14 bases left in between. Here the CDR3 reads CASSASMAFYEQYF. The CDR3 DNA is TGTGCCAGCAGTGCATCTATGGCTTTCTACGAGCAGTACTTC.

J is TRBJ2-5 and V is TRBV28, with a tentative D call TRBD1 (6 bases). The CDR3 is 19 residues long. V was clipped by 6 bases and J by 1 base, with 27 bases between them. The V gene's germline CDR1 is MDHEN and CDR2 SYDVKM. The CDR3: CASSLRRQAIFRRQETQYF. The CDR3 bases are TGTGCCAGCAGCTTGAGGCGACAGGCCATCTTTCGCCGCCAAGAGACCCAGTACTTC.

The table lists this clonotype with many counts. V and J are TRBV7-2 and TRBJ2-7; 7 nucleotides match TRBD2. The CDR3 has 15 residues. V was pared by 5 bases and J by 3 bases, with 10 bases of the junction left unmatched. CDR1 and CDR2 from the germline V gene are SGHTA and FQGNSA. CDR3 residues: CASSPGGGSRYEQYF. CDR3 coding DNA: TGTGCCAGCAGCCCCGGCGGGGGATCGCGCTACGAGCAGTACTTC.

This clonotype was counted at least ten times. The gene calls are TRBV14 and TRBJ2-3; the match to TRBD2 covers 7 bases. Germline V CDR1 and CDR2: SGHDN, FVKESK. This CDR3 comprises 14 residues. V dropped 8 bases and J dropped 0; count of bases not matched to a gene: 5. The CDR3 protein is CASRGDTSTDTQYF. The CDR3 nucleotides read TGTGCCAGCCGGGGGGATACTAGCACAGATACGCAGTATTTT. The variable domain in full, completed from reference TRBV14 and TRBJ2-3, reads EAGVTQFPSHSVIEKGQTVTLRCDPISGHDNLYWYRRVMGKEIKFLLHFVKESKQDESGMPNNRFLAERTGGTYSTLKVQPAELEDSGVYFCASRGDTSTDTQYFGPGTRLTVL.

The rearrangement uses TRBV27 and TRBJ2-2, with D maybe TRBD1 (7 bases). The CDR3 has 17 amino acids. Germline V gene sequence: CDR1 MNHEY, CDR2 SMNVEV (reference sequence). V was trimmed by 0 bases and J by 5 bases, leaving 16 bases between them. CDR3 region: CASSLSGQGGFTGELFF. The CDR3 DNA is TGTGCCAGCAGTTTATCGGGGCAGGGGGGTTTTACCGGGGAGCTGTTTTTT.

A word on this clonotype: A far larger clone is one base from this, pointing to a likely read error. V usage is TRBV5-8 and J usage is TRBJ2-7, with 10 bases aligning to TRBD2. CDR3 length equals 16 residues. Germline lookup yields CDR1 SGHTS and CDR2 YDEGEE. The CDR3 DNA sequence: TGTGCCAGCAGCGTAGGGGCTAGCGGGGGCGGCTACGCGCAGTACTTC. It specifies CASSVGASGGGYAQYF.

The sample holds many counts of this clonotype. The chain has TRBV2 and TRBJ2-3, with 11 bases fitting TRBD2. The germline gives CDR1 SNHLY, CDR2 FYNNEI. J lost 8 bases, V lost 3 bases, and 4 bases had no gene match. This CDR3 contains 14 residues. CDR3 region: CASSELAGGGTQYF. The CDR3 nucleotides are TGTGCCAGCAGTGAGCTAGCGGGGGGTGGTACGCAGTATTTT.

The sample holds many counts of this clonotype. The rearrangement joins TRBV27 to TRBJ2-3, with TRBD2 matching over 9 bases. V was pared by 0 bases and J by 4 bases, with 2 bases of the junction left unmatched. The CDR3 sequence is 15 residues long. Germline V gene sequence: CDR1 MNHEY, CDR2 SMNVEV (reference sequence). DNA for the CDR3: TGTGCCAGCAGTTTATCTAGCGGGGGTTCAGATACGCAGTATTTT. Translating gives CASSLSSGGSDTQYF.

In its sample, this clonotype was seen many times. This chain connects TRBV7-8 to TRBJ2-2, with 8 bases lining up with TRBD1. This CDR3 region has 16 residues. In germline, CDR1 is SGHVS, CDR2 FQNEAQ. With 5 bases clipped from V and 4 bases from J, the junction kept 9 bases outside the gene matches. CDR3 sequence reads: CASSRSTGAGTGELFF. For the CDR3, the DNA is TGTGCCAGCAGCCGATCGACAGGGGCCGGCACCGGGGAGCTGTTTTTT.

This clonotype was detected many times. The chain recombines TRBV25-1 with TRBJ2-7; 8 bases line up with TRBD1. CDR3 length equals 14 residues. V dropped 5 bases and J dropped 4; count of bases not matched to a gene: 7. Germline CDR1 is MGHDK and CDR2 is SYGVNS. CDR3 sequence: CASSPSRGLYEQYF. CDR3 in DNA: TGTGCCAGCAGTCCCTCCAGGGGGCTGTACGAGCAGTACTTC.

This clonotype was recorded many times. V and J are TRBV20-1 and TRBJ2-7, with 8 bases identical to TRBD1. CDR3 length: 14 residues. Germline V gene sequence: CDR1 DFQATT, CDR2 SNEGSKA (reference sequence). With V trimmed by 3 bases and J by 2 bases, 6 bases remained unmatched. CDR3 nucleotide sequence: TGCAGTGCTAGGGCGGACAGGGAGACCTACGAGCAGTACTTC. Its protein product is CSARADRETYEQYF.

This clonotype was seen ten or more times. Mismatch with germline at one junction end may stem from a read error. The V gene is TRBV12-3 or TRBV12-4, the J gene TRBJ2-1; 8 bases match TRBD2. The CDR3 consists of 14 residues. The CDR3 reads CASKPGGAYNEQFF. DNA for the CDR3: TGTGCCAGCAAACCCGGGGGGGCCTATAATGAGCAGTTCTTC.